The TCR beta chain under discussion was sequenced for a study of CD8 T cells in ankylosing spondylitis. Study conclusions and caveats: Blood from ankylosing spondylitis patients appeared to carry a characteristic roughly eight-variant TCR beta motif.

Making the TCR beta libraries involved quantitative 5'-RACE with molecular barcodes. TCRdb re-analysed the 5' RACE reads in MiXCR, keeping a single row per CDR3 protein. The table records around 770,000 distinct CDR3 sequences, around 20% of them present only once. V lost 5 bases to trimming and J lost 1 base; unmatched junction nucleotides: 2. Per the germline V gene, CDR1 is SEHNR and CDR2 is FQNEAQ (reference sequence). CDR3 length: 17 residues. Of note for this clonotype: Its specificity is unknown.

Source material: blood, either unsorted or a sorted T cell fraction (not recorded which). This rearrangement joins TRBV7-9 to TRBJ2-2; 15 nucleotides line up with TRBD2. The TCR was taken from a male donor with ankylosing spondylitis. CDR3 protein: CASSEGLAGGNTGELFF. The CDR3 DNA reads TGTGCCAGCAGCGAGGGACTAGCGGGAGGGAACACCGGGGAGCTGTTTTTT. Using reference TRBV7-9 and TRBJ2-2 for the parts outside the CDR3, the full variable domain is DTGVSQNPRHKITKRGQNVTFRCDPISEHNRLYWYRQTLGQGPEFLTYFQNEAQLEKSRLLSDRFSAERPKGSFSTLEIQRTEQGDSAMYLCASSEGLAGGNTGELFFGEGSRLTVL.